Each of the 2 T cell receptor beta chains below was sequenced from the same sample in a study of tumor-infiltrating lymphocytes in oesophageal squamous cell carcinoma. MiXCR, run by TCRdb on the PCR reads, gives a single entry per CDR3 protein. Altogether over 10,000 distinct CDR3 sequences are present, roughly 51% being singletons, with the ten largest covering 36%. The specimen was esophageal tumor tissue. The receptors were sampled from a male donor with esophageal squamous cell carcinoma.

There are a few counts of this clonotype. V and J are TRBV6-1 and TRBJ2-6; TRBD1 might be the D (6 bases). The V and J ends lost 6 bases and 2 bases respectively, with 11 bases between them. Germline CDR1 reads MNHNS; CDR2 reads SASEGT. The CDR3 totals 15 residues. The chain's CDR3 is CASSVGTPGANVLTF. The DNA for the CDR3 is TGTGCCAGCAGCGTAGGGACACCTGGGGCCAACGTCCTGACTTTC.

CDR3: CASSEDNEQFF. The CDR3 nucleotides are TGTGCCAGCAGTGAAGACAATGAGCAGTTCTTC. The genes are TRBV6-1 and TRBJ2-6; D is undetermined. The J call could be wrong; TRBJ2-1 is a better fit for the DNA end. In germline, CDR1 is MNHNS, CDR2 SASEGT. This CDR3 has 11 amino acids.